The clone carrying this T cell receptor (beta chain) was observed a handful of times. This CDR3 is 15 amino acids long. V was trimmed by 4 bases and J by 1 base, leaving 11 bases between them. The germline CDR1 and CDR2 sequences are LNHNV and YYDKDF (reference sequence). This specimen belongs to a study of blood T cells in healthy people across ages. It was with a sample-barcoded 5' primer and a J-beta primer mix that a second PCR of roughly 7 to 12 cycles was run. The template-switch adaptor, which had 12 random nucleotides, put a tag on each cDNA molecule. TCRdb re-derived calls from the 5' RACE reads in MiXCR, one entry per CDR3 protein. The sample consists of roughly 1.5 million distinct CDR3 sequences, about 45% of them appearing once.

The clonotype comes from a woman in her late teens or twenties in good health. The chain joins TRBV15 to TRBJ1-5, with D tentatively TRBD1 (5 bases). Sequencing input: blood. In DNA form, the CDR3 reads TGTGCCACCAGCACCACAGGTTGGAGCAATCAGCCCCAGCATTTT. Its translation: CATSTTGWSNQPQHF.